This TCR beta chain was sequenced in a study of T cell responses to AZD1222 COVID-19 vaccine. Study conclusions and caveats: Nearly half of the spike-specific TCRs reportedly recognize variant regions that carry no mutations.

Libraries were prepared by immunoSEQ multiplex PCR; TCRdb keeps only in-frame clonotypes and omits some of them. Of fewer than 150,000 clones in the sample, 85% to 90% were seen once. To note about this clone: Its antigen is still unknown.

The material sequenced was peripheral blood, taken 28 days after the second AZD1222 dose. This TCR was sampled from an adult who received the AZD1222 COVID-19 vaccine.

This chain's CDR3 is CASSYSGRAREALHF. The CDR3 nucleotides read TGTGCCAGCAGTTACTCTGGCAGGGCCCGAGAGGCCCTCCACTTT. V is TRBV6-5 and J is TRBJ1-6; TRBD1 is a possible D gene (5 bases). The CDR3 totals 15 residues. CDR1 and CDR2 from the germline V gene are MNHEY and SVGAGI. V was pared by 0 bases and J by 14 bases, with 17 bases between.